A single sample gave rise to the 29 T cell receptor beta chains below, sequenced in a study of spatial heterogeneity in lung cancer. Time point described: sample taken at primary tumor resection. TCRdb reanalysed the 5' RACE reads using MiXCR and keeps one entry per CDR3 protein. The table includes roughly 79,000 distinct CDR3 sequences, roughly 8% detected once. Specimen: PBMCs, collected at surgery. Source of these receptors: a male donor with early-stage non-small cell lung cancer.

CDR3 loop: CASSEGTGGTGELFF. CDR3 in DNA: TGTGCCAGCAGTGAAGGGACAGGTGGGACCGGGGAGCTGTTTTTT. V and J are TRBV6-1 and TRBJ2-2, with TRBD1 identical over 7 bases. The germline CDR1 and CDR2 sequences are MNHNS and SASEGT. The CDR3 is made up of 15 amino acids. The J segment lost 5 bases and the V segment lost 1 base, leaving 4 bases of the junction unmatched.

This clonotype has ten or more counts. V is TRBV5-6 and J is TRBJ2-1; D ambiguous. This CDR3 is built from 14 residues. V was clipped by 4 bases and J by 5 bases, with 13 bases between them. In germline, CDR1 is SGHDT, CDR2 YYEEEE. The CDR3 DNA is TGTGCCAGCAGCGCGGCGCCCCTCAACAATGAGCAGTTCTTC. Translation gives CASSAAPLNNEQFF.

This clonotype occurred a few times. The chain combines TRBV4-2 with TRBJ1-6; TRBD1 matches at 7 bases. Germline CDR1 and CDR2: LGHNA and YNFKEQ. Losses at the gene ends were 2 bases for V and 12 bases for J; bases not matched to a gene: 16. The CDR3 loop spans 17 amino acids. CDR3 amino acids: CASSQPQGAGQSIPLHF. The CDR3 DNA reads TGTGCCAGCAGCCAACCCCAAGGCGCGGGACAGAGTATACCCCTCCACTTT.

In its sample, this clonotype was seen a few times. The chain joins TRBV3-1 to TRBJ2-7; 8 nucleotides agree with TRBD1. The CDR3 sequence is 15 residues long. The trim removed 1 base at V and 2 bases at J, leaving 4 bases unmatched. The germline CDR1 and CDR2 sequences are LGHDT and YNNKEL (reference sequence). CDR3 nucleotide sequence: TGTGCCAGCAGCCAAGGAGCGACAGGGGCCTACGAGCAGTACTTC. Translated, it gives CASSQGATGAYEQYF.

There are many counts of this clonotype. The chain is built from TRBV4-1 and TRBJ2-1, with a tentative D call TRBD2 (6 bases). Germline CDR1 reads MGHRA; CDR2 reads YSYEKL. Trimming stripped 4 bases from V and 10 bases from J, with 20 bases between. The CDR3 length is 15 residues. The chain's CDR3 is CASSLRDARRGEQFF. DNA of the CDR3: TGCGCCAGCAGCCTCCGGGACGCAAGGAGGGGAGAGCAGTTCTTC.

This clonotype showed up just a few times. The chain combines TRBV12-3 or TRBV12-4 with TRBJ1-6, with D perhaps matching TRBD1 (5 bases). The length of the CDR3 is 14 residues. V was pared by 6 bases and J by 9 bases, with 15 bases between. The CDR3 bases are TGTGCCAGCAGCCTGATGGCGCAGGGTTCACCCCTCCACTTT. It specifies CASSLMAQGSPLHF.

This clonotype was counted at least ten times. The rearrangement joins TRBV20-1 to TRBJ1-1; D ambiguous. Trimming took off 4 bases at V and 8 bases at J, with 8 bases between the two ends. The germline CDR1 and CDR2 sequences are DFQATT and SNEGSKA (reference sequence). The CDR3 runs to 10 residues. The CDR3 DNA sequence: TGCAGTGCTACTCGTGTGGAAGCTTTCTTT. Translating it yields CSATRVEAFF.

The chain links TRBV11-2 to TRBJ2-1, with D perhaps matching TRBD2 (6 bases). The V end lost 1 base, the J end lost 7 bases, and 20 bases lay between the germline ends. Looked up from germline, CDR1 is SGHAT and CDR2 is FQNNGV. This CDR3 has 17 amino acids. DNA of the CDR3: TGTGCCAGCAGCTTAGTGTCGCGCCCTAGCGCTGCGAATGAGCAGTTCTTC. It encodes CASSLVSRPSAANEQFF.

In this sample, this clonotype turned up many times. This chain joins TRBV5-1 and TRBJ1-2; no clear D gene. In germline, CDR1 is SGHRS, CDR2 YFSETQ. This CDR3 spans 13 amino acids. Between the trimmed V and J ends, which lost 4 bases and 1 base, there was a span of 8 bases. The CDR3 loop reads CASSAGINYGYTF. The CDR3 coding sequence is TGCGCCAGCAGCGCCGGGATTAACTATGGCTACACCTTC.

Ten or more counts support this clonotype. The chain recombines TRBV20-1 with TRBJ2-4, with 9 bases identical to TRBD2. Looked up from germline, CDR1 is DFQATT and CDR2 is SNEGSKA (reference sequence). Trimming cost V 5 bases and J 2 bases; bases outside gene matches: 13. The CDR3 totals 17 residues. The CDR3 sequence: CSAALTLAGVTKNIQYF. The CDR3 region has the DNA TGCAGTGCTGCACTTACTTTAGCGGGAGTCACCAAAAACATTCAGTACTTC.

There are many counts of this clonotype. This chain uses TRBV10-3 with TRBJ1-6, with a weak D call TRBD1 (5 bases). With 6 bases removed from V and 7 bases from J, the gap between germline ends came to 10 bases. The CDR3 runs to 13 residues. Germline V lookup: CDR1 ENHRY, CDR2 SYGVKD. The CDR3 DNA reads TGTGCCATCAGAGAGACAGACAATTCACCCCTCCACTTT. Residues: CAIRETDNSPLHF.

In this sample, this clonotype turned up many times. The chain uses TRBV20-1 and TRBJ2-3; D might be TRBD1 (6 bases). Trimming pared 7 bases from V and 3 bases from J, leaving 20 bases between. Germline V gene sequence: CDR1 DFQATT, CDR2 SNEGSKA (reference sequence). The CDR3 totals 15 residues. The CDR3 sequence: CSGGQGEQGTDTQYF. The CDR3 bases are TGCAGTGGGGGACAAGGGGAACAGGGAACAGATACGCAGTATTTT.

This clonotype was detected a few times. The V and J genes are TRBV11-1 and TRBJ1-2, with 11 bases that match TRBD1. The CDR3 totals 15 residues. V dropped 5 bases and J dropped 4; count of bases not matched to a gene: 6. CDR1 and CDR2 (germline): SGHAT, FQDESV (reference sequence). Written as DNA, the CDR3 is TGTGCCAGCAGCCGCGGGACAGGGGGAGTCTATGGCTACACCTTC. Its translation is CASSRGTGGVYGYTF. The full variable domain, in which reference TRBV11-1 and TRBJ1-2 provide the parts outside the CDR3, is EAEVAQSPRYKITEKSQAVAFWCDPISGHATLYWYRQILGQGPELLVQFQDESVVDDSQLPKDRFSAERLKGVDSTLKIQPAELGDSAMYLCASSRGTGGVYGYTFGSGTRLTVV.

This clonotype was seen more than once but under ten times. J is TRBJ2-3 and V is TRBV15; 7 nucleotides align to TRBD2. Germline CDR1 LNHNV, CDR2 YYDKDF (reference sequence). The CDR3 has 16 residues. V lost 0 bases, J lost 0 bases, and 3 bases stayed unmatched. The CDR3: CATSREASGSTDTQYF. For the CDR3, the DNA is TGTGCCACCAGCAGAGAGGCTAGCGGAAGCACAGATACGCAGTATTTT.

The table lists this clonotype with many counts. V usage is TRBV12-3 or TRBV12-4 and J usage is TRBJ1-5, with a weak D call TRBD1 (5 bases). The V end was cut by 1 base, the J end by 1 base, with 8 bases between. This CDR3 contains 15 residues. CDR3 residues: CASSLGGRSNQPQHF. The CDR3 bases are TGTGCCAGCAGTTTAGGGGGCAGGAGCAATCAGCCCCAGCATTTT.

The sample holds many counts of this clonotype. This chain joins TRBV2 and TRBJ2-5; D remains ambiguous. The ends were cut back, 3 bases at V and 1 base at J, with 3 bases in the middle. Germline CDR1 reads SNHLY; CDR2 reads FYNNEI. The CDR3 spans 12 residues. CDR3 in DNA: TGTGCCAGCAGTGACCCCCAAGAGACCCAGTACTTC. Its protein product is CASSDPQETQYF.

The CDR3 DNA reads as TGTGCCAGCAGCTTGGGGGCTTCCATCTCTGGAAACACCATATATTTT. Its translation is CASSLGASISGNTIYF. The chain links TRBV7-2 to TRBJ1-3, with a tentative D call TRBD1 (6 bases). CDR1 and CDR2 (germline): SGHTA, FQGNSA. V was clipped by 3 bases and J by 0 bases, with 12 bases between them. This CDR3 has 16 amino acids.

This clonotype was picked up a small number of times. V is TRBV6-5 and J is TRBJ2-1; a weak D match, TRBD2 (6 bases). Germline V gene lookup returns CDR1 MNHEY and CDR2 SVGAGI. Trimming took off 10 bases at V and 8 bases at J, with 24 bases between the two ends. The CDR3 contains 15 residues. CDR3 sequence reads: CATTFGGGSWDEQFF. CDR3 DNA: TGTGCCACCACCTTTGGGGGAGGTTCTTGGGATGAGCAGTTCTTC.

V usage is TRBV6-2 or TRBV6-3 and J usage is TRBJ1-4; D not resolved. Deletions cut 6 bases from V and 8 bases from J, with 4 bases between. Germline CDR1 MNHEY, CDR2 SVGEGT. The CDR3 runs to 10 residues. The CDR3, as DNA: TGTGCCAGCAGAGGAGAAAAACTGTTTTTT. Protein sequence: CASRGEKLFF.

This clonotype was found many times. The chain has TRBV12-3 or TRBV12-4 and TRBJ1-1, with 7 bases lining up with TRBD1. The CDR3 totals 14 residues. V trimming: 6 bases; J trimming: 1 base; junction bases outside the gene matches: 5. The CDR3 loop reads CASRETGRNTEAFF. The CDR3 DNA follows: TGTGCCAGCAGGGAGACAGGGAGGAACACTGAAGCTTTCTTT.

V usage is TRBV10-3 and J usage is TRBJ2-1; D is ambiguous. V was cut by 3 bases and J by 4 bases, with 16 bases left in between. CDR1 ENHRY and CDR2 SYGVKD come from the germline V gene. This CDR3 is 16 amino acids long. As DNA, the CDR3 is TGTGCCATCAGTGATCAGGACCCGCGTGAATACAATGAGCAGTTCTTC. It translates to CAISDQDPREYNEQFF.

This clonotype was observed many times. This sequence joins TRBV11-2 and TRBJ2-1; D is unclear. This CDR3 spans 12 amino acids. In germline, CDR1 is SGHAT, CDR2 FQNNGV. V was shortened by 1 base and J by 4 bases, with 2 bases between the two germline ends. CDR3 sequence reads: CASSLGYNEQFF. The CDR3 bases are TGTGCCAGCAGCTTAGGTTACAATGAGCAGTTCTTC.

The chain has TRBV11-2 and TRBJ2-7; 9 bases line up with TRBD1. Per the germline V gene, CDR1 is SGHAT and CDR2 is FQNNGV. This CDR3 has 17 amino acids. Trimming cost V 4 bases and J 0 bases; bases outside gene matches: 10. The CDR3 loop reads CASSSLGEGQGSYEQYF. DNA of the CDR3: TGTGCCAGCAGCTCCTTGGGGGAGGGACAGGGCTCCTACGAGCAGTACTTC.

This clonotype has only a few counts. The chain has TRBV10-3 and TRBJ1-4; D is unclear. Trimming pared 2 bases from V and 0 bases from J, leaving 7 bases between. CDR3 length: 15 residues. Germline loops: CDR1 ENHRY, CDR2 SYGVKD. CDR3 sequence: CAISETLPTNEKLFF. The CDR3 DNA reads as TGTGCCATCAGTGAGACGCTCCCAACTAATGAAAAACTGTTTTTT.

This clonotype was seen many times. The rearrangement joins TRBV12-3 or TRBV12-4 to TRBJ2-1; D perhaps matches TRBD2 (6 bases). The V gene lost 3 bases and the J gene lost 1 base, with 10 bases spanning the gap. The CDR3 has 15 residues. Here the CDR3 DNA reads TGTGCCAGCAGTTTTAGGACTATTTCCTACAATGAGCAGTTCTTC. As protein: CASSFRTISYNEQFF.

V and J are TRBV6-6 and TRBJ2-7; 9 bases line up with TRBD2. Trimming cost V 0 bases and J 8 bases; bases outside gene matches: 8. CDR1 is MNHNY, CDR2 SVGAGI, per germline (reference sequence). The CDR3 loop spans 15 amino acids. The CDR3, as DNA: TGTGCCAGCAGTTACTCGACTAGCGGTCTAGAAAAGCAGTACTTC. Translated, it gives CASSYSTSGLEKQYF.

This clonotype has at least ten counts. The chain couples TRBV29-1 to TRBJ2-3; 12 bases are shared with TRBD2. Trimming at V came to 5 bases and at J to 5 bases, leaving 8 bases not matched to a gene. Germline CDR1 reads SQVTM; CDR2 reads ANQGSEA. This CDR3 has 15 amino acids. This CDR3 is CSVRLAGGPGDTQYF. The CDR3, as DNA: TGCAGCGTTCGGCTAGCGGGAGGGCCAGGAGATACGCAGTATTTT.

The table lists this clonotype with many counts. The V and J genes are TRBV28 and TRBJ2-5; a possible D gene is TRBD2 (5 bases). From germline, CDR1 is MDHEN and CDR2 SYDVKM. V shed 4 bases and J shed 12 bases, with 15 bases lying between them. This CDR3 region has 12 residues. The CDR3 DNA is TGTGCCAGCAGTTCTCGGGCCCACGGGGAGTACTTC. Its protein is CASSSRAHGEYF.

This clonotype was counted ten times or more. The genes are TRBV3-1 and TRBJ1-6; 8 bases are shared with TRBD1. The trim removed 3 bases at V and 5 bases at J, leaving 0 bases unmatched. Germline V gene data show CDR1 as LGHDT and CDR2 as YNNKEL (reference sequence). The CDR3 runs 14 residues. CDR3 amino acids: CASSQTGDNSPLHF. The CDR3 bases are TGTGCCAGCAGCCAGACAGGGGATAATTCACCCCTCCACTTT.